The present entry profiles one T cell receptor (beta chain) with its context. The sample is drawn from a study of CD8+CD57+ T cells in acquired aplastic anemia. CDR3 length: 14 residues. Trimming took 6 bases from V and 3 from J, leaving 14 bases between them. Germline V gene sequence: CDR1 SNHLY, CDR2 FYNNEI. Flow cytometry had shown expanded CD8+CD57+ cells in the patients chosen for sequencing. Genomic DNA templated the TCR beta VDJ and CDR3 profiling. MiXCR was run by TCRdb on the reads, yielding one entry per CDR3 protein. The sample has 100,000 to 150,000 distinct CDR3 sequences, nearly 40% seen once.

The chain joins TRBV2 to TRBJ1-1; D is perhaps TRBD1 (6 bases). The sequence was collected from a human donor with aplastic anemia. The specimen was sorted CD4+, CD8+, or CD8+CD57+ T cells (not recorded which) from PBMCs. Here the CDR3 DNA reads TGTGCCAGCAGGCCGGGACAACTCCACACTGAAGCTTTCTTT. Translated, it gives CASRPGQLHTEAFF.